This entry is about one T cell receptor (beta chain). Its matching antigen is unknown. This entry is derived from a study of T cell responses to AZD1222 COVID-19 vaccine. The study's findings and limits: Mapped onto spike, vaccine-associated CD4 TCRs spanned it and were dominant at 160-218 and 743-854.

The table came from immunoSEQ multiplex PCR; TCRdb's copy has only in-frame clones and leaves some out. This sample yields 89,000 or so clones, of which under 95% are seen a single time; more than 25% belongs to the top ten. With 1 base removed from V and 4 bases from J, the gap between germline ends came to 11 bases. The CDR3 covers 15 residues. Germline assignment: CDR1 SGHNT and CDR2 YYREEE (reference sequence). Pooling of second doses given at about 4 or about 12 weeks was done. The specimen comprised peripheral blood, sampled 28 days after the second AZD1222 dose. This chain connects TRBV5-4 to TRBJ1-4; tentative D call: TRBD1 (6 bases). This TCR was recovered from an adult who received the AZD1222 COVID-19 vaccine. The CDR3 here is CASSLYGQLNEKLFF. CDR3 DNA sequence: TGTGCCAGCAGCTTGTATGGACAGCTTAATGAAAAACTGTTTTTT.